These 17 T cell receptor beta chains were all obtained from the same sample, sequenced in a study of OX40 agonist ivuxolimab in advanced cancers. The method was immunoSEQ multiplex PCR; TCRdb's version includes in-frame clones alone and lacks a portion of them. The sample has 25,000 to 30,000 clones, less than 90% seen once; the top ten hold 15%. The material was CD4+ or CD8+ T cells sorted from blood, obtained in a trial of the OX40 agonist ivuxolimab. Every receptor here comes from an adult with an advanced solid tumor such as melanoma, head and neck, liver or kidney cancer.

As DNA, the CDR3 is TGTGCCAGCGAACCGTCGGGGACAGCAAATGGCTACACCTTC. This encodes CASEPSGTANGYTF. This sequence joins TRBV2 and TRBJ1-2, with TRBD1 identical over 7 bases. The J segment lost 6 bases and the V segment lost 8 bases, leaving 12 bases of the junction unmatched. Germline V gene data show CDR1 as SNHLY and CDR2 as FYNNEI. CDR3 length: 14 residues.

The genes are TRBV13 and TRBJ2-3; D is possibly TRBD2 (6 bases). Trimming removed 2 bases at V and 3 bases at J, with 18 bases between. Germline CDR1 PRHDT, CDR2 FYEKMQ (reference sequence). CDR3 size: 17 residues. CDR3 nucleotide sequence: TGTGCCAGCAGCTTAAGGCGGGCGGCGGGAATAACAGATACGCAGTATTTT. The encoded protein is CASSLRRAAGITDTQYF.

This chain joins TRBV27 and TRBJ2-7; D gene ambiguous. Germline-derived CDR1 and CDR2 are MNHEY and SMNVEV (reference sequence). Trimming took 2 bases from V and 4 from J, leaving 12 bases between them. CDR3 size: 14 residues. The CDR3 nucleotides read TGTGCCAGCAGTTTAATCGGTCCTATTTACGAGCAGTACTTC. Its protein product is CASSLIGPIYEQYF.

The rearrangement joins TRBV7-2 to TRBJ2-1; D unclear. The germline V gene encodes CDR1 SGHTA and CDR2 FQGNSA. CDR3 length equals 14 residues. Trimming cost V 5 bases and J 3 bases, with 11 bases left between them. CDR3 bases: TGTGCCAGCAGCCCAGCCCTGTTCTACAATGAGCAGTTCTTC. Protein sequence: CASSPALFYNEQFF. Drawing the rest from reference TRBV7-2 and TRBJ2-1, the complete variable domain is GAGVSQSPSNKVTEKGKDVELRCDPISGHTALYWYRQSLGQGLEFLIYFQGNSAPDKSGLPSDRFSAERTGGSVSTLTIQRTQQEDSAVYLCASSPALFYNEQFFGPGTRLTVL.

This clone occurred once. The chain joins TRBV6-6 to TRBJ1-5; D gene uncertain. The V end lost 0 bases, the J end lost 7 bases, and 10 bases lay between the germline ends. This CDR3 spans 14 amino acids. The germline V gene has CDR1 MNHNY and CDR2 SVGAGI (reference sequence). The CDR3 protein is CASSYSGGGQPQHF. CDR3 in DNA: TGTGCCAGCAGTTACTCGGGAGGCGGGCAGCCCCAGCATTTT.

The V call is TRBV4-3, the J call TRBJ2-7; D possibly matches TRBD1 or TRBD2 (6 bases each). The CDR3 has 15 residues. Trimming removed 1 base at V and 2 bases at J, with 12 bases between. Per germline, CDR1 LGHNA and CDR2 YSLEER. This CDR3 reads CASSQGSGGAYEQYF. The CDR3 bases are TGCGCCAGCAGCCAAGGGTCCGGGGGCGCCTACGAGCAGTACTTC.

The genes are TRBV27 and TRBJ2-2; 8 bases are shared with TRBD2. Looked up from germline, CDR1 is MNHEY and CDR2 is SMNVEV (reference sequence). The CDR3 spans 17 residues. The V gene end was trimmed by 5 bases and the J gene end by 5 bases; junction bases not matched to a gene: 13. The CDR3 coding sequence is TGTGCCAGCAGTCCCTCAGGGAGCGGGAGTTTTACCGGGGAGCTGTTTTTT. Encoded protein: CASSPSGSGSFTGELFF.

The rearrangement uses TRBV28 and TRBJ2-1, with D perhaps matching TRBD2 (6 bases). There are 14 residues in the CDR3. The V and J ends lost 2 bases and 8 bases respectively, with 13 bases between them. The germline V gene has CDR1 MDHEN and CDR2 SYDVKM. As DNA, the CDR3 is TGTGCCAGCAGTTTAGGGACTTATACGGATGAGCAGTTCTTC. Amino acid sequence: CASSLGTYTDEQFF.

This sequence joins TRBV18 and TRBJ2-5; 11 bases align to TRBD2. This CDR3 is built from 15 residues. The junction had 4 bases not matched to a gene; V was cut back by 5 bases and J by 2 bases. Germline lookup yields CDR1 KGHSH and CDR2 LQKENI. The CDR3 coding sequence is TGTGCCAGCTCAGCCAGGACTAGCGGGCAAGAGACCCAGTACTTC. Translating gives CASSARTSGQETQYF.

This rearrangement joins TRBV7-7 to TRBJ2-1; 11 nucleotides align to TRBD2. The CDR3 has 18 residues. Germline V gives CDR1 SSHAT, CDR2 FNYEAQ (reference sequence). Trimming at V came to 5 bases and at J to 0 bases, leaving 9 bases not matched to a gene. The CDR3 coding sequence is TGTGCCAGCAGCCCGACTAGCGGGGCCTTATTCTCCTACAATGAGCAGTTCTTC. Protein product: CASSPTSGALFSYNEQFF. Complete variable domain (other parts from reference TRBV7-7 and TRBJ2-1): GAGVSQSPRYKVTKRGQDVTLRCDPISSHATLYWYQQALGQGPEFLTYFNYEAQPDKSGLPSDRFSAERPEGSISTLTIQRTEQRDSAMYRCASSPTSGALFSYNEQFFGPGTRLTVL.

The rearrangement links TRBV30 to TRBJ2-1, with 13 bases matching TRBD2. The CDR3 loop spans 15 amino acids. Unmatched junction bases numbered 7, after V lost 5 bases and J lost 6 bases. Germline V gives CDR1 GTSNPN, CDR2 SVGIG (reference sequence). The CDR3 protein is CAWDHGLAGVNEQFF. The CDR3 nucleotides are TGTGCCTGGGATCACGGACTAGCGGGAGTCAATGAGCAGTTCTTC. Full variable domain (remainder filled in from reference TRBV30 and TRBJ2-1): SQTIHQWPATLVQPVGSPLSLECTVEGTSNPNLYWYRQAAGRGLQLLFYSVGIGQISSEVPQNLSASRPQDRQFILSSKKLLLSDSGFYLCAWDHGLAGVNEQFFGPGTRLTVL.

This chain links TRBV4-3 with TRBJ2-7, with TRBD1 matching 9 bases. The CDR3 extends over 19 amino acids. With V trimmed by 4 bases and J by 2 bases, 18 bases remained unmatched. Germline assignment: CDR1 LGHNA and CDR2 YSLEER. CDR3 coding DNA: TGCGCCAGCAGCCTTAGAAGATACCCCCGGGACAGGGAGACCTACGAGCAGTACTTC. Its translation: CASSLRRYPRDRETYEQYF.

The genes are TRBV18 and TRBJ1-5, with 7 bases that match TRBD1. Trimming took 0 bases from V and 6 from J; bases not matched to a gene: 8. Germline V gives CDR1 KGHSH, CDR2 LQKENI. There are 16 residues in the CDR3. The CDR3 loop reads CASSPPMTGHPQPQHF. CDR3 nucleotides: TGTGCCAGCTCACCACCGATGACAGGGCACCCTCAGCCCCAGCATTTT.

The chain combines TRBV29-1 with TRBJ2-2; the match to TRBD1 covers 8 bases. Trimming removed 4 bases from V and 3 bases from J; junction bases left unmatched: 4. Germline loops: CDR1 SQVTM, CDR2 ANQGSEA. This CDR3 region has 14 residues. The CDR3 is CSVAGTGDTGELFF. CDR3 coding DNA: TGCAGCGTTGCCGGGACAGGAGACACCGGGGAGCTGTTTTTT.

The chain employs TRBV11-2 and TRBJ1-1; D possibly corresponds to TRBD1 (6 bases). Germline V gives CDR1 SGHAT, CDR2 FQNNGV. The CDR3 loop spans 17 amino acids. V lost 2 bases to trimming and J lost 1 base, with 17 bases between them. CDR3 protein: CASSLWGGRLWNTEAFF. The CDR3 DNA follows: TGTGCCAGCAGCTTATGGGGGGGGCGATTATGGAACACTGAAGCTTTCTTT.

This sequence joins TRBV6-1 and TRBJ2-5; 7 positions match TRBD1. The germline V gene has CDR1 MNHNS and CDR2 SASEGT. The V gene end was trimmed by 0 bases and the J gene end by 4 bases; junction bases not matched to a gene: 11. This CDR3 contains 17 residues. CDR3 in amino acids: CASSEAPAGGRGETQYF. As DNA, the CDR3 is TGTGCCAGCAGTGAAGCCCCGGCAGGGGGTCGCGGAGAGACCCAGTACTTC.

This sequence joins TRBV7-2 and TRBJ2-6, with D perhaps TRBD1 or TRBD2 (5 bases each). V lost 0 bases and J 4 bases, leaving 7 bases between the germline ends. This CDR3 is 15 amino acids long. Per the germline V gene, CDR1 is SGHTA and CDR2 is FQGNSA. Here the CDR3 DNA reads TGTGCCAGCAGCTTAGCAGGGACCGGGGCCAACGTCCTGACTTTC. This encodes CASSLAGTGANVLTF.